The 5 T cell receptor beta chains given below trace back to one sample, sequenced in a study of response to subunit inactivated influenza vaccine. TCRdb reprocessed the RT-PCR reads with MiXCR, giving one entry per CDR3 protein. The sample yields about 180,000 distinct CDR3 sequences, 9.5% to 12% seen once. Material: CD8+ T cells sorted from PBMCs, obtained roughly 24 months after vaccination. Source of these receptors: a man between 50 and 75 years old who received an inactivated influenza vaccine.

This chain uses TRBV5-1 with TRBJ1-2, with D perhaps TRBD1 (6 bases). CDR1 SGHRS and CDR2 YFSETQ come from the germline V gene. V lost 0 bases and J lost 5, with 8 bases in between. This CDR3 region has 13 residues. CDR3 sequence (DNA): TGCGCCAGCAGCTTGGGGACAGTGTATGGCTACACCTTC. Residues: CASSLGTVYGYTF. The full variable domain, in which reference TRBV5-1 and TRBJ1-2 provide the parts outside the CDR3, is KAGVTQTPRYLIKTRGQQVTLSCSPISGHRSVSWYQQTPGQGLQFLFEYFSETQRNKGNFPGRFSGRQFSNSRSEMNVSTLELGDSALYLCASSLGTVYGYTFGSGTRLTVV.

This clonotype was counted a few times. The V and J genes are TRBV6-2 or TRBV6-3 and TRBJ2-2; 8 bases are shared with TRBD1. V shed 4 bases and J 4 bases; nucleotides not matched to a gene: 5. The CDR3 consists of 15 residues. CDR1 and CDR2 from the germline V gene are MNHEY and SVGEGT. The CDR3 coding sequence is TGTGCCAGCAGTTCGGGACAGGAGGCCACCGGGGAGCTGTTTTTT. Translation: CASSSGQEATGELFF.

The rearrangement uses TRBV7-3 and TRBJ2-7, with TRBD1 matching over 8 bases. Unmatched junction bases numbered 3, after V lost 2 bases and J lost 3 bases. The CDR3 covers 14 residues. Germline V lookup: CDR1 SGHTA, CDR2 FQGTGA. CDR3 coding DNA: TGTGCCAGCAGCTTAGCAGGGGGCCACTACGAGCAGTACTTC. This gives the protein CASSLAGGHYEQYF.

The chain carries TRBV12-3 or TRBV12-4 and TRBJ2-7, with D hard to call. The V and J ends lost 0 bases and 12 bases respectively, with 21 bases between them. The CDR3 extends over 15 amino acids. The CDR3 region is CASSLAGKGIPSRYF. The CDR3 DNA reads TGTGCCAGCAGTTTAGCGGGGAAGGGCATCCCTTCCAGGTACTTC.

V gene TRBV4-1 combines with J gene TRBJ2-1, with D uncertain. Germline CDR1 reads MGHRA; CDR2 reads YSYEKL. The CDR3 is 12 residues long. V dropped 1 base and J dropped 7 bases, with 5 bases sitting between them. The CDR3 here is CASSQGVNEQFF. CDR3 nucleotides: TGCGCCAGCAGCCAAGGTGTGAATGAGCAGTTCTTC.